Described below is a single T cell receptor (beta chain) sequence and its context. This clone's antigen is unknown. No base qualities exist here, and no much larger clone lies one base off it. The sample originates from a study of T cell changes during pregnancy in multiple sclerosis (dated by TCRdb to the late 2010s). For context, the study as a whole: The study examined how the T cell repertoire changed over the course of pregnancy in women with multiple sclerosis.

Measured from the cysteine to the phenylalanine, the CDR3 is 16 residues long. The kept DNA is CDR3 alone, 48 bases in frame from the first base. Trimming accounts for 4 bases at V and 7 bases at J, while the number of junction bases matched to no gene is 14. Libraries were built with the immunoSEQ multiplex PCR assay. The source is immuneACCESS, and TCRdb retained only in-frame sequences with V and J called. Part of the clones is not carried over; for the studies checked, unresolved V genes explain less than half of this, and the remainder is unexplained. The sample profile shows approximately 49,000 clones; around 92% of them were found once. Together, the top ten hold approximately 0.91% of the sample.

This chain joins TRBV5-3 to TRBJ1-2, with TRBD1 matching 9 junction bases. TRBV5-3 counts as an open reading frame of uncertain function. This TCR was sampled from a female donor in good health, enrolled as a control in a pregnancy study. The sample was CD4+ T cells from peripheral blood mononuclear cells, taken in the second trimester of pregnancy. CDR3 region: CARSRDRDEGGAGYTF. At the DNA level, the sequence is TGTGCCAGAAGCCGGGACAGGGATGAAGGCGGCGCTGGCTACACCTTC.